The clone carrying this T cell receptor beta chain was detected once. The CDR3 contains 14 residues. The V segment lost 4 bases and the J segment 3 bases; nucleotides outside the gene matches: 1. In germline, CDR1 is KGHSH, CDR2 LQKENI. As handled by the study authors: Junction-only sequences without quality scores came from ImmunoSEQ, so filtering differed. The protocol was immunoSEQ multiplex PCR, while the TCRdb copy is restricted to in-frame clones and leaves out a portion. Clone size and the V and J calls come from that table; the DNA yielded D and trimming. The repertoire holds about 1 million clones, about 76% seen once, with about 1.4% in the top ten. This sample was taken from a study of shared clonotypes between healthy human individuals. Background on the study: Those who served as donors were a couple of women and three men between the ages of 18 and 49.

Sequenced: memory CD4+ T cells sorted from blood. Indicated subset: CD45RA-negative fraction. This clonotype was sampled from a man between 18 and 29 years old in good health. The chain links TRBV18 to TRBJ2-3; TRBD2 aligns across 10 bases. This CDR3 reads CASSQLAGTDTQYF. The CDR3 DNA is TGTGCCAGCTCACAACTAGCGGGAACAGATACGCAGTATTTT.